This T cell receptor beta chain was captured by sequencing in a study of T cell responses to AZD1222 COVID-19 vaccine. The CDR3 runs to 20 residues. Trimming shortened V by 4 bases and J by 1 base, and 30 bases separated the two germline ends. The V gene's germline CDR1 is SGHRS and CDR2 YFSETQ. Only in-frame clones appear in the TCRdb table, and some are missing; sequencing was by immunoSEQ multiplex PCR. Here the sample spans 80,000 to 90,000 clones, less than 90% being singletons. The sequence was obtained from an adult who received the AZD1222 COVID-19 vaccine. The chain is built from TRBV5-1 and TRBJ2-7, with D possibly TRBD2 on 7 matching bases. The sequencing used peripheral blood, collected 28 days after the second AZD1222 dose. The CDR3 bases are TGCGCCAGCAGCGCCCGGAGGGGGGGGATGACCGATACAAAATCCTACGAGCAGTACTTC. It encodes CASSARRGGMTDTKSYEQYF.